This TCR beta chain was sequenced for a study of shared clonotypes between healthy human individuals. Donors included only healthy HIV-negative adults lacking recent acute infections or vaccinations. Nashville, Tennessee was home to all donors, each a Caucasian adult. The authors distributed each subset's genomic DNA evenly over several immunoSEQ plates. Clones were sequenced by immunoSEQ multiplex PCR, and TCRdb holds only the in-frame ones, with some missing. The sample consists of around 1 million clones, 76% of them appearing once. The CDR3 is 13 residues long. Per the germline V gene, CDR1 is MNHNS and CDR2 is SASEGT. Trimming stripped 7 bases from V and 6 bases from J, with 15 bases between.

This receptor was identified in a man aged 18 to 29 in good health. The V call is TRBV6-1, the J call TRBJ1-2; unclear D gene. Sequenced input: memory CD4+ T cells sorted from blood. Specified subset: CD45RA-negative fraction. The DNA of the CDR3 is TGTGCCAGCAAACTCGGAGGGCCCGATGGCTACACCTTC. Protein product: CASKLGGPDGYTF.